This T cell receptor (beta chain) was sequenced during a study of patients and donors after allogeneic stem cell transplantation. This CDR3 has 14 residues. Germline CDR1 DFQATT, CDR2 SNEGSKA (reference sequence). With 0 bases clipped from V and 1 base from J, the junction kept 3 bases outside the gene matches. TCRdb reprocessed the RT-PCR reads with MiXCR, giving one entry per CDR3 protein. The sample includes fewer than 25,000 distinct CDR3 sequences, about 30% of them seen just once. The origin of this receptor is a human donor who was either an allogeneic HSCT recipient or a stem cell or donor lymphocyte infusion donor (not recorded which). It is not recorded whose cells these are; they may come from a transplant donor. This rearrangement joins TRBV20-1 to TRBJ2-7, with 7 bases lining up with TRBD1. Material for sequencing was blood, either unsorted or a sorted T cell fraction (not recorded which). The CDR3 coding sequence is TGCAGTGCTAGAGATTTGACAGGGTCCTACGAGCAGTACGTC. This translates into CSARDLTGSYEQYV.